The rows below give T cell receptor beta chains drawn from one sample of a study of response to subunit inactivated influenza vaccine. Each CDR3 protein is one row after TCRdb ran MiXCR on the RT-PCR reads. This sample has about 540,000 distinct CDR3 sequences; about 15% occur once, and the top ten carry roughly 11%. Sequenced here: PBMCs from blood, sampled approximately 13 days after vaccination. Every receptor here comes from a man aged 45-60 years who received an inactivated influenza vaccine. The CDR3 runs from the conserved cysteine through the conserved F or W. Fields, in order: clone size, V gene, J gene, D gene, CDR3 DNA, CDR3 protein. A D gene is named only where the DNA matches it firmly. Expanded clones are given a class, and other clones once, few, many or no size at all.

clone size: .; V gene: TRBV12-3/TRBV12-4; J gene: TRBJ1-4; D gene: .; CDR3 DNA: TGTGCCAGCAGTTTAGGCGGACCTAATGAAAAACTGTTTTTT; CDR3 protein: CASSLGGPNEKLFF
clone size: .; V gene: TRBV5-6; J gene: TRBJ2-6; D gene: .; CDR3 DNA: TGTGCCAGCAGCTGGGGTTCTCGTTCTGGGGCCAACGTCCTGACTTTC; CDR3 protein: CASSWGSRSGANVLTF
clone size: few; V gene: TRBV12-3/TRBV12-4; J gene: TRBJ2-3; D gene: .; CDR3 DNA: TGTGCCAGCAGTTTAGCGGCTGGGAGGGGGCTGGTTACGCAGTATTTT; CDR3 protein: CASSLAAGRGLVTQYF
clone size: few; V gene: TRBV4-3; J gene: TRBJ2-1; D gene: TRBD2; CDR3 DNA: TGCGCCAGCAGCTCGACTAGCGGGGGGGCTTGGAATGAGCAGTTCTTC; CDR3 protein: CASSSTSGGAWNEQFF
clone size: few; V gene: TRBV7-8; J gene: TRBJ2-3; D gene: .; CDR3 DNA: TGTGCCAGCAGGTACCTCACAGATACGCAGTATTTT; CDR3 protein: CASRYLTDTQYF
clone size: .; V gene: TRBV30; J gene: TRBJ2-2; D gene: .; CDR3 DNA: TGTGCCTGGAGCTACAGGGACACCGGGGAGCTGTTTTTT; CDR3 protein: CAWSYRDTGELFF
clone size: .; V gene: TRBV20-1; J gene: TRBJ2-3; D gene: .; CDR3 DNA: TGCAGTGCCCACCCCCCAAGTCTTGATACGCAGTATTTT; CDR3 protein: CSAHPPSLDTQYF
clone size: many; V gene: TRBV29-1; J gene: TRBJ2-2; D gene: .; CDR3 DNA: TGCAGCGCCCAGGTCCCGAACACCGGGGAGCTGTTTTTT; CDR3 protein: CSAQVPNTGELFF
clone size: .; V gene: TRBV7-9; J gene: TRBJ2-3; D gene: .; CDR3 DNA: TGTGCCAGCAGCTTATTCCGGGAGTTCCCAGATACGCAGTATTTT; CDR3 protein: CASSLFREFPDTQYF
clone size: .; V gene: TRBV18; J gene: TRBJ1-2; D gene: TRBD1; CDR3 DNA: TGTGCCAGCTCACCCGGACAGGGGGCTAACTATGGCTACACCTTC; CDR3 protein: CASSPGQGANYGYTF
clone size: .; V gene: TRBV5-1; J gene: TRBJ1-1; D gene: .; CDR3 DNA: TGCGCCAGCAGCTTGGGATGGGGCAGAGAAAGCACTGAAGCTTTCTTT; CDR3 protein: CASSLGWGRESTEAFF
clone size: few; V gene: TRBV20-1; J gene: TRBJ2-2; D gene: TRBD1; CDR3 DNA: TGCAGTGCAACCGGGACAGGGGGTACCGGGGAGCTGTTTTTT; CDR3 protein: CSATGTGGTGELFF
clone size: .; V gene: TRBV4-2; J gene: TRBJ2-2; D gene: TRBD2; CDR3 DNA: TGTGCCAGCAGCCAAGACGGGGGGAGGGCCGGGAACACCGGGGAGCTGTTTTTT; CDR3 protein: CASSQDGGRAGNTGELFF
clone size: few; V gene: TRBV6-5; J gene: TRBJ2-7; D gene: TRBD1; CDR3 DNA: TGTGCCAGCAGTACAGGGGTTGAGCAGTACTTC; CDR3 protein: CASSTGVEQYF
clone size: many; V gene: TRBV28; J gene: TRBJ2-1; D gene: TRBD2; CDR3 DNA: TGTGCCACCCAGCCCGGGACTAGCTACAATGAGCAGTTCTTC; CDR3 protein: CATQPGTSYNEQFF
clone size: few; V gene: TRBV12-3/TRBV12-4; J gene: TRBJ2-1; D gene: .; CDR3 DNA: TGTGCCAGCAGTCAAGGGGATTCCTCCTACAATGAGCAGTTCTTC; CDR3 protein: CASSQGDSSYNEQFF
clone size: .; V gene: TRBV11-2; J gene: TRBJ1-2; D gene: .; CDR3 DNA: TGTGCCAGCAGCTATTCGCCGGGACCCCATTATGGCTACACCTTC; CDR3 protein: CASSYSPGPHYGYTF
clone size: few; V gene: TRBV7-2; J gene: TRBJ2-1; D gene: .; CDR3 DNA: TGTGCCAGCAGCGCCCCGCCCCAGGCGAATGAGCAGTTCTTC; CDR3 protein: CASSAPPQANEQFF
clone size: few; V gene: TRBV5-1; J gene: TRBJ2-2; D gene: .; CDR3 DNA: TGCGCCAGCAGCTTCGGCGGGGTGGACACCGGGGAGCTGTTTTTT; CDR3 protein: CASSFGGVDTGELFF
clone size: few; V gene: TRBV5-1; J gene: TRBJ2-4; D gene: TRBD2; CDR3 DNA: TGCGCCAGCAGCAAGACTAGCGGGAGTTTTGCTATAGCCAAAAACATTCAGTACTTC; CDR3 protein: CASSKTSGSFAIAKNIQYF
clone size: few; V gene: TRBV4-1; J gene: TRBJ2-1; D gene: .; CDR3 DNA: TGCGCCAGCAGCCGGTTCCTGGACAGCTCCTACAATGAGCAGTTCTTC; CDR3 protein: CASSRFLDSSYNEQFF
clone size: few; V gene: TRBV6-5; J gene: TRBJ1-2; D gene: .; CDR3 DNA: TGTGCCAGCAGTTACCCGATGAGCAAGGCAGAAAACTATGGCTACACCTTC; CDR3 protein: CASSYPMSKAENYGYTF
clone size: .; V gene: TRBV5-1; J gene: TRBJ2-1; D gene: TRBD2; CDR3 DNA: TGCGCCAGCAGCTTGTTGAGTCTAGCGGGGAACAATGAGCAGTTCTTC; CDR3 protein: CASSLLSLAGNNEQFF
clone size: many; V gene: TRBV4-1; J gene: TRBJ2-2; D gene: .; CDR3 DNA: TGCGCCAGCAGCCAAGGCTGGGCCGGGGAGCTGTTTTTT; CDR3 protein: CASSQGWAGELFF
clone size: .; V gene: TRBV7-2; J gene: TRBJ1-3; D gene: TRBD1; CDR3 DNA: TGTGCCAGCAGCTTACAGCAGGGGGCCTCTGGAAACACCATATATTTT; CDR3 protein: CASSLQQGASGNTIYF
clone size: few; V gene: TRBV11-1; J gene: TRBJ2-4; D gene: .; CDR3 DNA: TGTGCCAGCAGCTTAGCTTCCCTGGGGAAAAACATTCAGTACTTC; CDR3 protein: CASSLASLGKNIQYF